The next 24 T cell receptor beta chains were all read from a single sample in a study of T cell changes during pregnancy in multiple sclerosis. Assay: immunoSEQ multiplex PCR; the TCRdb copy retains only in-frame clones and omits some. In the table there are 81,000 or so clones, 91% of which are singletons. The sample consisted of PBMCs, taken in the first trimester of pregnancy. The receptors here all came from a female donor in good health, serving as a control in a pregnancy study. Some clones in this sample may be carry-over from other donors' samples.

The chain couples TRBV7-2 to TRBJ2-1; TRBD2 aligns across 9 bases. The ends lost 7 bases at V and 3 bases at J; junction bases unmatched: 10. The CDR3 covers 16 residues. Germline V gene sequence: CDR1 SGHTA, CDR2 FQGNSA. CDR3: CASKTSGAGGYNEQFF. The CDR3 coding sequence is TGTGCCAGCAAAACCTCGGGAGCGGGAGGCTACAATGAGCAGTTCTTC.

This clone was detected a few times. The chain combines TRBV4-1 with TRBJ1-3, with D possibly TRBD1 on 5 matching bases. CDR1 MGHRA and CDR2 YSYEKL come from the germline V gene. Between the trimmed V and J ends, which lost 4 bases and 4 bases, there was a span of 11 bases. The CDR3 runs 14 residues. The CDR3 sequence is CASSPATVGNTIYF. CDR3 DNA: TGCGCCAGCAGCCCCGCGACAGTCGGAAACACCATATATTTT.

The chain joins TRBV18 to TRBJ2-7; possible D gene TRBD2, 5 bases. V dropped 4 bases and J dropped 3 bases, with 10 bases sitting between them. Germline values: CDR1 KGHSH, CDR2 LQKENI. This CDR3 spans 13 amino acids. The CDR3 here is CASSHRGIYEQYF. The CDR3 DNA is TGTGCCAGCTCACATCGAGGGATCTACGAGCAGTACTTC.

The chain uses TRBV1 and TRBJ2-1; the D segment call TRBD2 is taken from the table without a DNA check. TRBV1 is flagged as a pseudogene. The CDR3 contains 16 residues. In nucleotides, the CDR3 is TGCACCAGCAGCCAAGAAAGGGGACTAGCCTACAATGAGCAGTTCTTC. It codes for CTSSQERGLAYNEQFF.

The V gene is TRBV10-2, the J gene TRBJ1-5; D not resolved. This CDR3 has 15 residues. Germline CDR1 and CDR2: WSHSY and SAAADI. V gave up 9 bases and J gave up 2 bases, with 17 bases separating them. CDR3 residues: CASPKEGRGNQPQHF. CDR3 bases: TGCGCCAGTCCCAAGGAGGGAAGAGGCAATCAGCCCCAGCATTTT.

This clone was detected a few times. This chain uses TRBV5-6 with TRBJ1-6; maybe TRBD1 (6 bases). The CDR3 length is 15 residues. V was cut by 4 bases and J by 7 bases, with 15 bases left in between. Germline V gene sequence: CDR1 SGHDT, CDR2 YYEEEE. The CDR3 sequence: CASSLPAGVNSPLHF. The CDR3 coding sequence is TGTGCCAGCAGCCTCCCGGCAGGGGTCAATTCACCCCTCCACTTT.

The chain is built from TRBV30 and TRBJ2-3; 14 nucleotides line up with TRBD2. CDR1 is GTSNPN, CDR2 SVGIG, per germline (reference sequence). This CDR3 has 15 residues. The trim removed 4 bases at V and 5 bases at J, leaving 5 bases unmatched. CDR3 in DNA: TGTGCCTGGACCGGGACTAGCGGGAGAGGAGATACGCAGTATTTT. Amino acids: CAWTGTSGRGDTQYF.

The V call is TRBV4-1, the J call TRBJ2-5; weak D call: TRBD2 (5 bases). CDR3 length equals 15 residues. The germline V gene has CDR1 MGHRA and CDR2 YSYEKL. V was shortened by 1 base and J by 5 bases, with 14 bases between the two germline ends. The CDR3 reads CASSQGPSRSETQYF. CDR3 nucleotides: TGCGCCAGCAGCCAAGGGCCTAGCAGGTCCGAGACCCAGTACTTC.

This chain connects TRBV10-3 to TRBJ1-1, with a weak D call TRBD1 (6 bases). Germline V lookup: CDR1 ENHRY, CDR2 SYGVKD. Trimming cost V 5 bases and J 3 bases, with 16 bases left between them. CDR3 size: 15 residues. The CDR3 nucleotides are TGTGCCATCAGTCAAGGGGGTTATATGGACACTGAAGCTTTCTTT. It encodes CAISQGGYMDTEAFF.

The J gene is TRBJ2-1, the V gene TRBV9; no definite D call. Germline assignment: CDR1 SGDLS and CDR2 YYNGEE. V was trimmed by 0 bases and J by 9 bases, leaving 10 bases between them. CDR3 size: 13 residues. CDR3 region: CASSVALRGEQFF. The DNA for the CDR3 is TGTGCCAGCAGCGTAGCCTTGAGAGGTGAGCAGTTCTTC.

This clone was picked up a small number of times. CDR3 loop: CASSDSGQGNQPQHF. The CDR3 DNA sequence: TGTGCCAGCAGTGACTCAGGACAGGGCAATCAGCCCCAGCATTTT. The rearrangement links TRBV6-4 to TRBJ1-5, with 7 positions matching TRBD1. Germline V gene sequence: CDR1 MRHNA, CDR2 SNTAGT. CDR3 size: 15 residues. Germline trimming cut 0 bases from V and 2 bases from J; bases unmatched to any gene: 1.

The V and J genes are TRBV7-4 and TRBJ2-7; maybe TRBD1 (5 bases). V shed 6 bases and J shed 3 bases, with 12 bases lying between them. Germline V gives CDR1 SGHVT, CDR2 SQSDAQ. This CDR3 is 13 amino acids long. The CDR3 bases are TGTGCCAGCAGTCGACAGACCCTCTACGAGCAGTACTTC. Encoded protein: CASSRQTLYEQYF.

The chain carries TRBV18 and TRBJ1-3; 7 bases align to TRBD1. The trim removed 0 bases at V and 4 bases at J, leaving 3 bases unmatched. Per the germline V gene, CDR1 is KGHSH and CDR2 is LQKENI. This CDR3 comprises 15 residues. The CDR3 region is CASSPPTGNGNTIYF. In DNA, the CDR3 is TGTGCCAGCTCACCACCGACAGGGAACGGAAACACCATATATTTT.

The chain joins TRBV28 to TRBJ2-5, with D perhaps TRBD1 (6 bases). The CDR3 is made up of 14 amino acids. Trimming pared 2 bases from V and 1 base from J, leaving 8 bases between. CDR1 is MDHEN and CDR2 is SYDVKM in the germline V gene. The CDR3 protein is CASSLGGGQETQYF. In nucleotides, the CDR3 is TGTGCCAGCAGTTTAGGGGGCGGCCAAGAGACCCAGTACTTC.

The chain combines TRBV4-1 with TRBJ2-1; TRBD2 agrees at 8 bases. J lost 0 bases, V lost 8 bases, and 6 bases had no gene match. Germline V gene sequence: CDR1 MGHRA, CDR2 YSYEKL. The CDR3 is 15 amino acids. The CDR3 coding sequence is TGCGCCAGCGCAGCGGGGGATACCTCCTACAATGAGCAGTTCTTC. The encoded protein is CASAAGDTSYNEQFF.

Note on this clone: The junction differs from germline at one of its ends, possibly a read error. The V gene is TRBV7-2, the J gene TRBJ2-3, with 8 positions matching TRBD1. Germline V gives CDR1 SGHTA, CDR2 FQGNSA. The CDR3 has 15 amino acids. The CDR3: CAGSTQTGDLDTQYF. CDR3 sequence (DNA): TGTGCCGGCAGCACGCAGACAGGGGATCTAGATACGCAGTATTTT. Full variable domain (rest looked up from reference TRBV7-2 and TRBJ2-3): GAGVSQSPSNKVTEKGKDVELRCDPISGHTALYWYRQSLGQGLEFLIYFQGNSAPDKSGLPSDRFSAERTGGSVSTLTIQRTQQEDSAVYLCAGSTQTGDLDTQYFGPGTRLTVL.

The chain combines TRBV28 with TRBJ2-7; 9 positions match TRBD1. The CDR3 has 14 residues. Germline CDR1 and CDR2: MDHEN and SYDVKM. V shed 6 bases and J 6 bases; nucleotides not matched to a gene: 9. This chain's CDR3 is CASRRPGQGPEQYF. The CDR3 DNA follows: TGTGCCAGCAGAAGACCGGGACAGGGCCCCGAGCAGTACTTC.

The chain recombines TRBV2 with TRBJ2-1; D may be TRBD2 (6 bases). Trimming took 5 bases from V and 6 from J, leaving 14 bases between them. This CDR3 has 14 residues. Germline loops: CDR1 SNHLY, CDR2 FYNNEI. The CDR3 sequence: CASSPGTSLNEQFF. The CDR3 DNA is TGTGCCAGCAGTCCCGGGACTTCACTCAATGAGCAGTTCTTC.

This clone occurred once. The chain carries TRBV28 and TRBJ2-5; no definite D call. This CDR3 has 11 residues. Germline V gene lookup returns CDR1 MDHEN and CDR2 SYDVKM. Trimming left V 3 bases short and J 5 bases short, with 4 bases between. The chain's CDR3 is CASSFLETQYF. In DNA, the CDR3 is TGTGCCAGCAGTTTTCTTGAGACCCAGTACTTC.

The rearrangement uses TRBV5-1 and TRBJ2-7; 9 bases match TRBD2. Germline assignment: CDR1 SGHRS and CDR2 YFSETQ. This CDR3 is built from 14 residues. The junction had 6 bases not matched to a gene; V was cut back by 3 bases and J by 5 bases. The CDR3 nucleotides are TGCGCCAGCAGCTCCTCTAGCGGGGTAAACGAGCAGTACTTC. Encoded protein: CASSSSSGVNEQYF.

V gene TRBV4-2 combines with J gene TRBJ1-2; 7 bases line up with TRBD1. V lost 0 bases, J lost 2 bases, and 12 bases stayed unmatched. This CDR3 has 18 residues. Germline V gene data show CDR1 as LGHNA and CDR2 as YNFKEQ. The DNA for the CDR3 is TGTGCCAGCAGCCAAGATACCGGCAGGGGGTTAGCAAACTATGGCTACACCTTC. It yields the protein CASSQDTGRGLANYGYTF.

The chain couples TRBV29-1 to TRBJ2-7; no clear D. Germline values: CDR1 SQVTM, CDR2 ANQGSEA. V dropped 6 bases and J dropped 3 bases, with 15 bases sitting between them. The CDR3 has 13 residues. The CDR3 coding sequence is TGCAGCGTGGGTGGCGGCAGAAACTACGAGCAGTACTTC. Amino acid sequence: CSVGGGRNYEQYF.

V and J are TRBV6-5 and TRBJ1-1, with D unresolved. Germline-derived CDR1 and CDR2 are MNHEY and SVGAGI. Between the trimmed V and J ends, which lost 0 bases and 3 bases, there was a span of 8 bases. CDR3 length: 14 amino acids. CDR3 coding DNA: TGTGCCAGCAGTTACTCGATTCGAGACACTGAAGCTTTCTTT. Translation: CASSYSIRDTEAFF.

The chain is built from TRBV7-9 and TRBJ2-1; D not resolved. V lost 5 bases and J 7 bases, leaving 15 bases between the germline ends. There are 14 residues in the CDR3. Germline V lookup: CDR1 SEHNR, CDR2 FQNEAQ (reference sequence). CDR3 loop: CASSHSPLGNEQFF. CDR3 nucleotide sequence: TGTGCCAGCAGCCATAGCCCCCTTGGGAATGAGCAGTTCTTC.